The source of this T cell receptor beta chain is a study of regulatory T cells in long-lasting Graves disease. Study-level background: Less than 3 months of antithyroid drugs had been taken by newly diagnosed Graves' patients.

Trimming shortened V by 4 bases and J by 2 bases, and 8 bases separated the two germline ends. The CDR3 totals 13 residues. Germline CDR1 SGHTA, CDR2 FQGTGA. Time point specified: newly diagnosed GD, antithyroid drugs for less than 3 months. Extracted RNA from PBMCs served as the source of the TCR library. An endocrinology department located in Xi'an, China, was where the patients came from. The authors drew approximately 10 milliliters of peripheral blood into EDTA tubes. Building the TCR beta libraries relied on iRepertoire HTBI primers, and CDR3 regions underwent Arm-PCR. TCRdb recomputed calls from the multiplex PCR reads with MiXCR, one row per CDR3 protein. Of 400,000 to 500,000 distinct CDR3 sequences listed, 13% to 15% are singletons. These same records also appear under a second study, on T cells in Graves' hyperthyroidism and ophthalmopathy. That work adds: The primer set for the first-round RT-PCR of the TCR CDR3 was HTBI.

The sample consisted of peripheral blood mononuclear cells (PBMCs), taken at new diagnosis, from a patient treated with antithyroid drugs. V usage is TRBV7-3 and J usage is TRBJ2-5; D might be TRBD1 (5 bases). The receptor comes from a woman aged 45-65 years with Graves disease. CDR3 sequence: CASSSRQQETQYF. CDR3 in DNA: TGTGCCAGCAGCTCTCGACAGCAAGAGACCCAGTACTTC.